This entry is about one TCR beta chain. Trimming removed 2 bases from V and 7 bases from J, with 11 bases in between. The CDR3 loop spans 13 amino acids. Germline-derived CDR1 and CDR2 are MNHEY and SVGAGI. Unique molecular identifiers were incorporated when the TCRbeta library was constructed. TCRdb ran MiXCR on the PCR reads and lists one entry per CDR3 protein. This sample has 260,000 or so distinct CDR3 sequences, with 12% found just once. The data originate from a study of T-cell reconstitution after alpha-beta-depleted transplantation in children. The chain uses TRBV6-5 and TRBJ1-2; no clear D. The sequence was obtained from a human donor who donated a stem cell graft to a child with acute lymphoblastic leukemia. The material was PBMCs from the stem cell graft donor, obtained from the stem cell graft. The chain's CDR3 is CASSYREGFGYTF. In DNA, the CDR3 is TGTGCCAGCAGTTACAGGGAGGGCTTTGGCTACACCTTC.